These T cell receptor beta chains were read from a single sample in a study of identical twins. MiXCR, applied by TCRdb to the 5' RACE reads, yields one record per CDR3 protein. The sample lists 200,000 to 250,000 distinct CDR3 sequences; approximately 8.3% were seen once. The same specimen was also included in a second study, on yellow fever vaccine responses in identical twins.

The source material was memory (CD45RO+) T cells sorted from blood. Source of these receptors: a woman aged 18-29 years in good health. CDR3s include the opening cysteine and the closing phenylalanine or tryptophan. A D gene is named only where the DNA matches it firmly. Not all rows give a size; the values are once, few, many and, for expanded clones, a class.

J gene,V gene,D gene,clone size,CDR3 protein,CDR3 DNA
TRBJ2-1,TRBV6-2/TRBV6-3,TRBD2,many,CASSSTSGSSYNEQFF,TGTGCCAGCAGTTCAACTAGCGGGAGCTCCTACAATGAGCAGTTCTTC
TRBJ2-3,TRBV7-2,TRBD2,NA,CASSLWSGRAQADTQYF,TGTGCCAGCAGCTTATGGAGCGGGAGGGCCCAGGCAGATACGCAGTATTTT
TRBJ2-5,TRBV3-1,NA,few,CASSHGSGGGETQYF,TGTGCCAGCAGCCACGGATCAGGGGGAGGGGAGACCCAGTACTTC
TRBJ1-3,TRBV12-3/TRBV12-4,NA,few,CASSHTRNTIYF,TGTGCCAGCAGTCACACCCGAAACACCATATATTTT
TRBJ2-3,TRBV28,TRBD2,few,CASSEASGVIDTQYF,TGTGCCAGCAGTGAAGCTAGCGGGGTAATAGATACGCAGTATTTT
TRBJ2-6,TRBV27,NA,many,CASSSGFSGANVLTF,TGTGCCAGCAGTTCTGGGTTCTCTGGGGCCAACGTCCTGACTTTC
TRBJ2-1,TRBV10-3,TRBD2,NA,CAISESRGRGGNNEQFF,TGTGCCATCAGTGAGTCTAGGGGGCGGGGGGGCAACAATGAGCAGTTCTTC
TRBJ2-1,TRBV4-1,NA,many,CASSLGPVSYNEQFF,TGCGCCAGCAGCTTAGGACCCGTCTCCTACAATGAGCAGTTCTTC
TRBJ2-2,TRBV24-1,TRBD1,NA,CATSDLGQGATNTGELFF,TGTGCCACCAGTGATTTGGGACAGGGGGCTACGAACACCGGGGAGCTGTTTTTT
TRBJ2-3,TRBV9,NA,many,CASSGTSTDTQYF,TGTGCCAGCAGCGGCACTAGCACAGATACGCAGTATTTT
TRBJ2-5,TRBV30,NA,NA,CAWNLQWGETQYF,TGTGCCTGGAACCTACAGTGGGGAGAGACCCAGTACTTC
TRBJ2-3,TRBV4-3,TRBD1,NA,CASSQKGGASDTQYF,TGCGCCAGCAGCCAAAAAGGGGGCGCATCAGATACGCAGTATTTT
TRBJ2-2,TRBV7-6,TRBD1,many,CATAQGDRVMSAGELFF,TGTGCCACAGCCCAGGGGGACAGGGTAATGAGCGCCGGGGAGCTGTTTTTT
TRBJ2-3,TRBV7-9,NA,NA,CASSLTDSDTQYF,TGTGCCAGCAGCTTAACCGATTCAGATACGCAGTATTTT
TRBJ2-1,TRBV6-2/TRBV6-3,TRBD2,many,CASTGTRDVNEQFF,TGTGCCAGCACCGGGACTAGAGACGTGAATGAGCAGTTCTTC
TRBJ1-1,TRBV7-2,NA,many,CASTLGGMNTEAFF,TGTGCCAGCACCTTGGGGGGCATGAACACTGAAGCTTTCTTT
TRBJ2-7,TRBV15,NA,many,CATSRHTSGLSSYEQYF,TGTGCCACCAGCAGGCATACCTCAGGTTTAAGCTCCTACGAGCAGTACTTC
TRBJ1-1,TRBV12-3/TRBV12-4,TRBD1,NA,CASIFRGHTEAFF,TGTGCCAGCATCTTCAGGGGGCATACTGAAGCTTTCTTT
TRBJ2-7,TRBV12-3/TRBV12-4,NA,many,CASSLGGAGYEQYF,TGTGCCAGCAGTTTAGGGGGGGCGGGATACGAGCAGTACTTC
TRBJ2-2,TRBV20-1,NA,many,CSARARKSNTGELFF,TGCAGTGCTAGAGCCCGGAAATCGAACACCGGGGAGCTGTTTTTT
TRBJ1-1,TRBV29-1,TRBD1,many,CSVEGQGAAEAFF,TGCAGCGTGGAGGGACAGGGGGCCGCTGAAGCTTTCTTT
TRBJ2-5,TRBV5-4,TRBD2,few,CASSLGKTSGSYATQYF,TGTGCCAGCAGCTTGGGGAAGACTAGCGGGAGTTATGCGACCCAGTACTTC
TRBJ2-7,TRBV6-9,TRBD1,many,CASIDRTGGYEQYF,TGTGCCAGCATAGACCGGACAGGGGGGTACGAGCAGTACTTC
TRBJ1-5,TRBV10-3,TRBD1,many,CAIGQVSNQPQHF,TGTGCCATCGGACAGGTTAGCAATCAGCCCCAGCATTTT
TRBJ2-7,TRBV21-1,NA,NA,CASSKALTGGAAEQYF,TGTGCCAGCAGCAAAGCATTGACAGGGGGCGCGGCCGAGCAGTACTTC
TRBJ2-1,TRBV20-1,TRBD1,few,CSASDFQGADEQFF,TGCAGTGCTAGTGATTTCCAGGGGGCCGATGAGCAGTTCTTC
TRBJ1-4,TRBV9,TRBD1,few,CASSAKVEDRVEKLFF,TGTGCCAGCAGCGCCAAGGTGGAGGACAGGGTTGAAAAACTGTTTTTT
TRBJ2-1,TRBV5-1,TRBD2,many,CASSLTTSGSRKFF,TGCGCCAGCAGCTTGACGACTAGCGGGAGTAGAAAGTTCTTC
TRBJ2-1,TRBV7-9,NA,NA,CASSLDRGTDEQFF,TGTGCCAGCAGCTTGGACAGAGGAACGGATGAGCAGTTCTTC
TRBJ2-1,TRBV5-1,NA,many,CASSLYDSSSYNEQFF,TGCGCCAGCAGCTTATACGACTCTAGCTCCTACAATGAGCAGTTCTTC
TRBJ1-1,TRBV12-3/TRBV12-4,TRBD1,many,CASTPKTGASTEAFF,TGTGCCAGCACTCCCAAGACAGGGGCGAGCACTGAAGCTTTCTTT
TRBJ2-3,TRBV10-2,TRBD2,NA,CASQLAGVDTQYF,TGCGCCAGCCAACTAGCGGGAGTAGATACGCAGTATTTT
TRBJ2-7,TRBV14,TRBD1,many,CASSLIPGQGTYEQYF,TGTGCCAGCAGCCTAATACCGGGACAGGGGACATACGAGCAGTACTTC